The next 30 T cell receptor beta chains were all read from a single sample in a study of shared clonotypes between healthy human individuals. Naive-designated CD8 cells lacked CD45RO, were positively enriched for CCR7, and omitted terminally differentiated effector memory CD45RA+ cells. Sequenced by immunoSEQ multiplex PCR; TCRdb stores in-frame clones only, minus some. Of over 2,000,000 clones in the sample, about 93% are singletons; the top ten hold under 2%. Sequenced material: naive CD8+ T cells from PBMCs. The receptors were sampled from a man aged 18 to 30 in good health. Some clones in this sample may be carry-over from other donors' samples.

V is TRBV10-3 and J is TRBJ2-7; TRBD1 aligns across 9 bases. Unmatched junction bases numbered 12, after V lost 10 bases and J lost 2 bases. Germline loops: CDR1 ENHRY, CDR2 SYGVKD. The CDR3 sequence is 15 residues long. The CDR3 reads CATEGDREQPYEQYF. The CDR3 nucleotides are TGTGCCACCGAAGGGGACAGGGAACAACCCTACGAGCAGTACTTC.

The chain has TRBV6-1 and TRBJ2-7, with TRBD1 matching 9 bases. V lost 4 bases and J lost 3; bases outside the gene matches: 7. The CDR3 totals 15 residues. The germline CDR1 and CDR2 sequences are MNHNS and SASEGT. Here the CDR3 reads CASSGLSDRGYEQYF. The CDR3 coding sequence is TGTGCCAGCAGTGGGCTATCGGACAGGGGCTACGAGCAGTACTTC.

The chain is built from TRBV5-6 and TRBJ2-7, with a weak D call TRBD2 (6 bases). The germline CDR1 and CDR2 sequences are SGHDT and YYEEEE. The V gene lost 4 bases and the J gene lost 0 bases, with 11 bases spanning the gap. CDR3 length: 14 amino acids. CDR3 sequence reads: CASSPTGGSYEQYF. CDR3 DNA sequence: TGTGCCAGCAGCCCGACCGGGGGCTCCTACGAGCAGTACTTC.

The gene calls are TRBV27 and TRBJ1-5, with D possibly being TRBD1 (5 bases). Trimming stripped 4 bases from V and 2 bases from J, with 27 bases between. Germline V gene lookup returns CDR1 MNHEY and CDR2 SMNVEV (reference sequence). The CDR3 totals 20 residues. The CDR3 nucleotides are TGTGCCAGCAGTTCGAGCATCCCGGACAACGGGTATATTGGCAATCAGCCCCAGCATTTT. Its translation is CASSSSIPDNGYIGNQPQHF.

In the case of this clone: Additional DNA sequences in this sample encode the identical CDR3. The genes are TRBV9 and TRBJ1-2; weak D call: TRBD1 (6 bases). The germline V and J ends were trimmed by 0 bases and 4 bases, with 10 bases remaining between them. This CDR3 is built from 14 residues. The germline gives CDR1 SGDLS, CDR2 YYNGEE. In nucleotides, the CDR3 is TGTGCCAGCAGCGTAGCCGACAGGCCCTATGGCTACACCTTC. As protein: CASSVADRPYGYTF.

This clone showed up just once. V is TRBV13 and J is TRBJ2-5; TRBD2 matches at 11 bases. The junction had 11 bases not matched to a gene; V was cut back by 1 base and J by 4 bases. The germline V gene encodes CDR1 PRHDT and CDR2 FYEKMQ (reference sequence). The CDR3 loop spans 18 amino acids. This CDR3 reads CASSLAGNSGRAGETQYF. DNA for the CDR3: TGTGCCAGCAGCTTAGCGGGAAATAGCGGGAGGGCCGGAGAGACCCAGTACTTC.

The CDR3 DNA reads TGTGCCAGCAGTTTATCCCTAGCGGGGACACGGGCCGGGGAGCTGTTTTTT. As protein: CASSLSLAGTRAGELFF. V gene TRBV28 combines with J gene TRBJ2-2; 9 bases line up with TRBD2. The CDR3 totals 17 residues. The junction had 9 bases not matched to a gene; V was cut back by 1 base and J by 6 bases. Germline V gives CDR1 MDHEN, CDR2 SYDVKM.

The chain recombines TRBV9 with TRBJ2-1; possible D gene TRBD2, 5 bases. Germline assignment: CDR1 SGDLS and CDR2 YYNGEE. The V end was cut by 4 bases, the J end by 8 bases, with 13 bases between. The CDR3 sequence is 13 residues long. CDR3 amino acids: CASSLGSRDEQFF. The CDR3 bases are TGTGCCAGCAGCCTAGGGTCGCGGGATGAGCAGTTCTTC.

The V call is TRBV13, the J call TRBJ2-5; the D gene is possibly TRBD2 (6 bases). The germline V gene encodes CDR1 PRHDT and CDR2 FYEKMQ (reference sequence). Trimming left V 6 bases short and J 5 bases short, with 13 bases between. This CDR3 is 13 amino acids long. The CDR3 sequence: CASSTGTWETQYF. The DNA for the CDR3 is TGTGCCAGCAGTACCGGGACTTGGGAGACCCAGTACTTC. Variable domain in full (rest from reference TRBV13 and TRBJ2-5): AAGVIQSPRHLIKEKRETATLKCYPIPRHDTVYWYQQGPGQDPQFLISFYEKMQSDKGSIPDRFSAQQFSDYHSELNMSSLELGDSALYFCASSTGTWETQYFGPGTRLLVL.

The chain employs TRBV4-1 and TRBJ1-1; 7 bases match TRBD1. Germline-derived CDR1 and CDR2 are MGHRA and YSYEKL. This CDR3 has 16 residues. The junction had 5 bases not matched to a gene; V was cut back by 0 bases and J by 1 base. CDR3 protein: CASSQEVGTENTEAFF. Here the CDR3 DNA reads TGCGCCAGCAGCCAAGAGGTGGGGACAGAGAACACTGAAGCTTTCTTT.

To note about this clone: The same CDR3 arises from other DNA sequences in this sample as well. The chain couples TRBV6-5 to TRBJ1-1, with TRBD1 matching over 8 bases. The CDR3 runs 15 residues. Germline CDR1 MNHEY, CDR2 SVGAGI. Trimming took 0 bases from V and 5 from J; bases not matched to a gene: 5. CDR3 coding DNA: TGTGCCAGCAGTTACTCCAGGGGGCTGGGAACTGAAGCTTTCTTT. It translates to CASSYSRGLGTEAFF.

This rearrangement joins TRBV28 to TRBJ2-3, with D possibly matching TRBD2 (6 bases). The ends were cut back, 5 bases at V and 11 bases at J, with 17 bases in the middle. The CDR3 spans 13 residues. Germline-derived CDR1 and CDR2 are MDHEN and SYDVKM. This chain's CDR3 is CASSPVASAVQYF. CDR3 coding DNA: TGTGCCAGCAGTCCTGTCGCTAGCGCCGTGCAGTATTTT. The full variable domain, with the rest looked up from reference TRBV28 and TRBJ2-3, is DVKVTQSSRYLVKRTGEKVFLECVQDMDHENMFWYRQDPGLGLRLIYFSYDVKMKEKGDIPEGYSVSREKKERFSLILESASTNQTSMYLCASSPVASAVQYFGPGTRLTVL.

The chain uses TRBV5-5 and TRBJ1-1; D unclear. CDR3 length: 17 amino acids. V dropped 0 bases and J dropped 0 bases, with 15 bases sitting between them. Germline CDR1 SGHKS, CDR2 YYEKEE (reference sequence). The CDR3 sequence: CASSLDPDWLLNTEAFF. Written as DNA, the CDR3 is TGTGCCAGCAGCTTGGACCCAGACTGGCTACTGAACACTGAAGCTTTCTTT.

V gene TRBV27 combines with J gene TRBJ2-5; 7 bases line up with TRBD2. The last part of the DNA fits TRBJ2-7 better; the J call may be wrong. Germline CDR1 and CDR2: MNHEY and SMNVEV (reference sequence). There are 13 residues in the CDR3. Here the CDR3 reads CASSFRAGYEQYF. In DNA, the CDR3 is TGTGCCAGCAGCTTTCGAGCGGGGTACGAGCAGTACTTC.

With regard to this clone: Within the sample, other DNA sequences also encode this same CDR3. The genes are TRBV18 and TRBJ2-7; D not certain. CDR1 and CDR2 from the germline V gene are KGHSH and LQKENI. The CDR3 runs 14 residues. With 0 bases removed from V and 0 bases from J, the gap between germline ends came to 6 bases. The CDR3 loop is CASSPPGNSYEQYF. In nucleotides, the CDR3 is TGTGCCAGCTCACCACCGGGGAACTCCTACGAGCAGTACTTC.

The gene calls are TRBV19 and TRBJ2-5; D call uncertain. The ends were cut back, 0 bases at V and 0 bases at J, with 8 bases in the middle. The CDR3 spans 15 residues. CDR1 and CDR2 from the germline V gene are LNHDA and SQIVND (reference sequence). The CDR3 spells CASSIDLTYQETQYF. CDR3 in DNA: TGTGCCAGTAGTATAGATTTGACGTACCAAGAGACCCAGTACTTC.

The CDR3 region has the DNA TGTGCCAGCAGTGTCGTCCTCGGGGCGGGGAGCTCCTACAATGAGCAGTTCTTC. This encodes CASSVVLGAGSSYNEQFF. This chain joins TRBV28 and TRBJ2-1; possible D gene TRBD2, 6 bases. The CDR3 loop spans 18 amino acids. Per germline, CDR1 MDHEN and CDR2 SYDVKM. Trimming removed 5 bases at V and 0 bases at J, with 20 bases between.

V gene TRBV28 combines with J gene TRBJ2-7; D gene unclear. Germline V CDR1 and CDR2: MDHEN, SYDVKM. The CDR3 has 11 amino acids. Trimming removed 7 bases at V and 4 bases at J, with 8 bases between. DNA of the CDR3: TGTGCCAGCAACTCCCTTTACGAGCAGTACTTC. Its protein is CASNSLYEQYF.

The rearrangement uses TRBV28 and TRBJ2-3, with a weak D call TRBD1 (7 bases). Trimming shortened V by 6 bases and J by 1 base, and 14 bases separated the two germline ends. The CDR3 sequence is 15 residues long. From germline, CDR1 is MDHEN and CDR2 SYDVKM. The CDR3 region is CASSGGGEGTDTQYF. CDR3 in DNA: TGTGCCAGCAGCGGAGGGGGCGAGGGCACAGATACGCAGTATTTT.

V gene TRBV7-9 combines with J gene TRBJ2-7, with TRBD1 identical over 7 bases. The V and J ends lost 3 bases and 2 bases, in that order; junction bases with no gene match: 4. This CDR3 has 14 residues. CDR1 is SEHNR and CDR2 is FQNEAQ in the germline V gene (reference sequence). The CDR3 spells CASSFRDSAYEQYF. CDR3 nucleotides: TGTGCCAGCAGCTTCCGGGACAGCGCCTACGAGCAGTACTTC. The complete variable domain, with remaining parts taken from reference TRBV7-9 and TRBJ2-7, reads DTGVSQNPRHKITKRGQNVTFRCDPISEHNRLYWYRQTLGQGPEFLTYFQNEAQLEKSRLLSDRFSAERPKGSFSTLEIQRTEQGDSAMYLCASSFRDSAYEQYFGPGTRLTVT.

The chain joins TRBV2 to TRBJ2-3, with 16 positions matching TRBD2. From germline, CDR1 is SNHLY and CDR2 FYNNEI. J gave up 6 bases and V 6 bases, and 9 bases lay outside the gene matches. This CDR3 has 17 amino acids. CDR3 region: CASSVGLAGGPVDTQYF. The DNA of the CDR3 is TGTGCCAGCAGCGTGGGACTAGCGGGAGGGCCGGTCGATACGCAGTATTTT.

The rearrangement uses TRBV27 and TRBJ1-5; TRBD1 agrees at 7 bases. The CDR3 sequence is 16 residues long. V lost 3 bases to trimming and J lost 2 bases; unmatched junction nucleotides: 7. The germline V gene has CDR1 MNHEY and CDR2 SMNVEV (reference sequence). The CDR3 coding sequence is TGTGCCAGCAGTTTTTCATACAGGGGTGGCAATCAGCCCCAGCATTTT. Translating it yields CASSFSYRGGNQPQHF.

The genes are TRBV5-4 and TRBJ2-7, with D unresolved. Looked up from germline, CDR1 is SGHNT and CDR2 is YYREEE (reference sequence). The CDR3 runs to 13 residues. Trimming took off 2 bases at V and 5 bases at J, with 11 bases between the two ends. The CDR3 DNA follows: TGTGCCAGCAGCTTTCAACTCGGGCACGAGCAGTACTTC. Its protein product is CASSFQLGHEQYF.

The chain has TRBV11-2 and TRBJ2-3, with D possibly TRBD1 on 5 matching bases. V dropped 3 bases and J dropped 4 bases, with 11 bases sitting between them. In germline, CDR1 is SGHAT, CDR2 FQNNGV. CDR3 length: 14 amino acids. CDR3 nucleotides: TGTGCCAGCAGCTTTTGGGGCCGTCCAGATACGCAGTATTTT. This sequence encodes CASSFWGRPDTQYF.

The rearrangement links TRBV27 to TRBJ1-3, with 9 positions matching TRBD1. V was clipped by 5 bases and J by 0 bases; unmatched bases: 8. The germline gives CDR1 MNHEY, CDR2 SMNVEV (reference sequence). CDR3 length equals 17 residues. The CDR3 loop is CASSKGPGQGSGNTIYF. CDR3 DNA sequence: TGTGCCAGCAGTAAAGGACCGGGACAGGGCTCTGGAAACACCATATATTTT.

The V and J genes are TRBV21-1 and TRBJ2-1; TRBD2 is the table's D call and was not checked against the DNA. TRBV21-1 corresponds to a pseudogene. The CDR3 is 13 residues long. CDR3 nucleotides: TGTGCCAGCAGCAAAGTCGGGTACAATGAGCAGTTCTTC. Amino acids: CASSKVGYNEQFF.

CDR3 region: CASSILLSMDEQFF. The DNA of the CDR3 is TGTGCCAGCAGCATACTTCTTAGCATGGATGAGCAGTTCTTC. This chain uses TRBV27 with TRBJ2-1; D not certain. The CDR3 runs to 14 residues. Trimming shortened V by 6 bases and J by 8 bases, and 17 bases separated the two germline ends. Germline V gene sequence: CDR1 MNHEY, CDR2 SMNVEV (reference sequence).

The CDR3 DNA follows: TGTGCCAGCAGCTTGATTCAGGGTTTGGGCACAGATACGCAGTATTTT. Translated, it gives CASSLIQGLGTDTQYF. V and J are TRBV5-6 and TRBJ2-3, with a possible D match to TRBD1 (5 bases). The length of the CDR3 is 16 residues. The germline V and J ends were trimmed by 1 base and 1 base, with 13 bases remaining between them. Germline lookup yields CDR1 SGHDT and CDR2 YYEEEE.

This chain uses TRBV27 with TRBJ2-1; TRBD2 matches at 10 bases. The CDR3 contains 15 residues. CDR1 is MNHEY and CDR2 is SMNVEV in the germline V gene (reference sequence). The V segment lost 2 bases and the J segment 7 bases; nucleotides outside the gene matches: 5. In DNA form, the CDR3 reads TGTGCCAGCAGTTTAGGGCTAGCGGGGGAAAATGAGCAGTTCTTC. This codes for CASSLGLAGENEQFF.

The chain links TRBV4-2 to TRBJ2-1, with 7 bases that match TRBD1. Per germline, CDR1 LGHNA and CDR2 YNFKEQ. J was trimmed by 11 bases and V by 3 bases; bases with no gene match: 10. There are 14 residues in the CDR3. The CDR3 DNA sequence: TGTGCCAGCAGCCAGCTAAAGACAGGGCCTAAGCAGTTCTTC. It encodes CASSQLKTGPKQFF.